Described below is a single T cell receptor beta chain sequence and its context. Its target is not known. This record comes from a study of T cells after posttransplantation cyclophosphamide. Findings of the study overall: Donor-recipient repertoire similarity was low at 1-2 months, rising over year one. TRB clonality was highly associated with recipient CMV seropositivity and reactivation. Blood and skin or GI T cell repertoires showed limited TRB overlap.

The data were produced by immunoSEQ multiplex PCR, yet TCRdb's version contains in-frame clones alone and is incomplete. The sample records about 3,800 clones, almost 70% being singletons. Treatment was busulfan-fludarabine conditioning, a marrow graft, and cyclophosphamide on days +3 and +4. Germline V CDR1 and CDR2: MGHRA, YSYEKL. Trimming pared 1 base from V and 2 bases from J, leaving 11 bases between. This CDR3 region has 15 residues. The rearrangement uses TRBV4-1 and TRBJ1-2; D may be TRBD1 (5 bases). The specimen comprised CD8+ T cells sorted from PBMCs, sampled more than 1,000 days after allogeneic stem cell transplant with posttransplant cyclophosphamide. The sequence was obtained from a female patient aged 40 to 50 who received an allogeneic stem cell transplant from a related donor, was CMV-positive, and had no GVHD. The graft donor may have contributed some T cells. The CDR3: CASSQVVGGNYGYTF. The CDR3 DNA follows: TGCGCCAGCAGCCAAGTTGTGGGGGGGAACTATGGCTACACCTTC.